This is a list of T cell receptor beta chains from one sample in a study of T cell changes during pregnancy in multiple sclerosis. Repertoires were generated with immunoSEQ multiplex PCR, while TCRdb's copy carries only in-frame clones and drops some. Of 50,000 to 70,000 clones in the sample, around 91% are singletons; the top ten hold 2% to 2.5%. The material was peripheral blood, obtained in the third trimester of pregnancy. These receptors came from a female donor in good health, enrolled as a control in a pregnancy study. Each CDR3 is given with its conserved first and last residue. The D gene is left open where the match is weak. Clone size is stated in some rows and not others, as once, few, many or a class when expanded.

size | D | J | V | CDR3 | DNA
once | TRBD1 | TRBJ2-5 | TRBV5-3 | CARSWGKISRGQEIQYF | TGTGCCAGAAGCTGGGGGAAGATTAGCAGGGGGCAGGAGATCCAGTACTTC
. | TRBD2 | TRBJ2-2 | TRBV6-1 | CASIASGANTGELFF | TGTGCCAGCATAGCTAGCGGGGCCAACACCGGGGAGCTGTTTTTT
once | TRBD1 | TRBJ1-4 | TRBV7-8 | CASSPGTAFNEKLFF | TGTGCCAGCAGCCCCGGGACAGCTTTTAATGAAAAACTGTTTTTT
many | . | TRBJ2-1 | TRBV6-4 | CASSDSEGTDEQFF | TGTGCCAGCAGTGACTCGGAGGGGACGGATGAGCAGTTCTTC
. | TRBD2 | TRBJ2-3 | TRBV11-2 | CASSLIAGAYTDTQYF | TGTGCCAGCAGCTTAATAGCGGGGGCCTACACAGATACGCAGTATTTT
. | . | TRBJ2-1 | TRBV6-4 | CASPPRTPLYNEQFF | TGTGCCAGCCCCCCCCGGACTCCCCTCTACAATGAGCAGTTCTTC
. | . | TRBJ2-7 | TRBV10-3 | CAISEQTAPTYEQYF | TGTGCCATCAGTGAACAGACAGCCCCAACCTACGAGCAGTACTTC
. | TRBD2 | TRBJ2-1 | TRBV28 | CASRPAGGGEQFF | TGTGCCAGCAGGCCAGCGGGAGGGGGGGAGCAGTTCTTC
. | TRBD1 | TRBJ2-7 | TRBV28 | CASTKGAGYEQYF | TGTGCCAGCACGAAGGGGGCTGGTTACGAGCAGTACTTC
. | . | TRBJ2-1 | TRBV30 | CAWIKAGQSSYNEQFF | TGTGCCTGGATTAAGGCAGGTCAAAGCTCCTACAATGAGCAGTTCTTC
. | TRBD1 | TRBJ2-7 | TRBV7-9 | CASSSRDRTFEQYF | TGTGCCAGCAGCTCCCGGGACAGGACCTTTGAGCAGTACTTC
once | . | TRBJ1-1 | TRBV28 | CASRDINTEAFF | TGTGCCAGCAGGGACATAAACACTGAAGCTTTCTTT
. | TRBD2 | TRBJ2-3 | TRBV13 | CASSPRLAATDTQYF | TGTGCCAGCAGCCCTCGACTAGCGGCTACAGATACGCAGTATTTT
. | . | TRBJ1-1 | TRBV15 | CATSREGGRFEAFF | TGTGCCACCAGCAGAGAAGGCGGAAGATTTGAAGCTTTCTTT
. | TRBD1 | TRBJ2-2 | TRBV6-1 | CASKKGAIGELFF | TGTGCCAGCAAGAAGGGGGCAATCGGGGAGCTGTTTTTT
once | . | TRBJ2-3 | TRBV5-1 | CASSLEFGGFMTDTQYF | TGCGCCAGCAGCTTGGAGTTCGGGGGATTCATGACAGATACGCAGTATTTT
. | TRBD2 | TRBJ2-1 | TRBV2 | CASSDETSHEQFF | TGTGCCAGCAGTGATGAGACTAGCCATGAGCAGTTCTTC
. | . | TRBJ2-7 | TRBV28 | CASSLGAQSYEQYF | TGTGCCAGCAGTTTAGGGGCCCAATCCTACGAGCAGTACTTC
. | . | TRBJ1-2 | TRBV6-6 | CASSYSTRQGYF | TGTGCCAGCAGTTACTCGACGAGGCAGGGATACTTC
. | . | TRBJ1-2 | TRBV7-9 | CASTAHFSSYGYTF | TGTGCCAGCACCGCCCACTTCTCCTCCTATGGCTACACCTTC
. | . | TRBJ2-3 | TRBV6-1 | CASSGTLGDTQYF | TGTGCCAGCAGCGGGACATTGGGCGATACGCAGTATTTT
. | TRBD1 | TRBJ2-7 | TRBV9 | CASSVGNRGPHEQYF | TGTGCCAGCAGCGTCGGAAACAGGGGCCCCCACGAGCAGTACTTC
. | TRBD1 | TRBJ1-5 | TRBV5-8 | CASSLRDRVEPQHF | TGTGCCAGCAGCTTAAGAGACAGGGTGGAGCCCCAGCATTTT
. | TRBD2 | TRBJ2-5 | TRBV13 | CASTLAGGGSGETQYF | TGTGCCAGCACTCTAGCGGGAGGGGGGTCCGGGGAGACCCAGTACTTC
. | . | TRBJ1-5 | TRBV6-5 | CASSRDRNQPQHF | TGTGCCAGCAGCAGAGACAGGAATCAGCCCCAGCATTTT
. | TRBD2 | TRBJ2-7 | TRBV28 | CASSSAGVRYEQYF | TGTGCCAGCAGTTCAGCGGGAGTAAGGTACGAGCAGTACTTC
. | TRBD2 | TRBJ2-1 | TRBV19 | CASSVTATSGRNEQFF | TGTGCCAGTAGTGTCACTGCGACTAGCGGAAGGAATGAGCAGTTCTTC
. | . | TRBJ1-1 | TRBV6-1 | CASSEVGATEAFF | TGTGCCAGCAGTGAAGTGGGGGCCACTGAAGCTTTCTTT
. | TRBD1 | TRBJ2-1 | TRBV18 | CASSPRGQRYNEQFF | TGTGCCAGCTCACCCAGGGGGCAGCGCTACAATGAGCAGTTCTTC
. | . | TRBJ2-3 | TRBV5-1 | CASSWGRLGILTDTQYF | TGCGCCAGCAGCTGGGGCAGACTAGGAATCCTCACAGATACGCAGTATTTT
. | TRBD2 | TRBJ2-2 | TRBV9 | CASSVDGGLALGGELFF | TGTGCCAGCAGCGTCGATGGGGGACTAGCCCTGGGAGGGGAGCTGTTTTTT
. | . | TRBJ2-2 | TRBV27 | CASSHSPRELFF | TGTGCCAGCAGCCATTCCCCAAGGGAGCTGTTTTTT